The 10 T cell receptor beta chains reported below all come from one sample, sequenced in a study of blood T cells in healthy people across ages. Next came a second PCR, run for about 7 to 11 cycles, which used a sample-barcoded 5' primer along with a J-beta primer mix. Each CDR3 protein gets one entry after TCRdb re-called the 5' RACE reads with MiXCR. The data contain around 500,000 distinct CDR3 sequences, around 48% of them singletons. Input material: blood. These receptors were collected from an elderly man in good health.

The table lists this clonotype with many counts. The rearrangement joins TRBV6-5 to TRBJ2-3; 8 positions match TRBD2. CDR3 length: 16 residues. The V gene's germline CDR1 is MNHEY and CDR2 SVGAGI. The V and J ends lost 5 bases and 1 base, in that order; junction bases with no gene match: 8. Here the CDR3 reads CASSPLGGGRTDTQYF. The CDR3 region has the DNA TGTGCCAGCAGTCCCCTCGGGGGGGGCCGCACAGATACGCAGTATTTT.

The chain links TRBV29-1 to TRBJ2-5; D unresolved. Trimming removed 6 bases at V and 1 base at J, with 12 bases between. The CDR3 length is 13 residues. From germline, CDR1 is SQVTM and CDR2 ANQGSEA. The CDR3 region has the DNA TGCAGCGTAGGAATACAAAGCCAAGAGACCCAGTACTTC. Residues: CSVGIQSQETQYF.

This clonotype showed up just a few times. This chain connects TRBV29-1 to TRBJ2-7, with 9 bases lining up with TRBD1. The CDR3 is 13 residues long. V lost 6 bases and J lost 3; bases outside the gene matches: 6. Germline CDR1 and CDR2: SQVTM and ANQGSEA. CDR3 loop: CSVGKDRGYEQYF. In nucleotides, the CDR3 is TGCAGCGTGGGAAAGGACAGGGGCTACGAGCAGTACTTC.

This rearrangement joins TRBV12-3 or TRBV12-4 to TRBJ1-6; D gene ambiguous. The V end was cut by 1 base, the J end by 8 bases, with 9 bases between. This CDR3 is 14 amino acids long. CDR3 protein: CASSLGPQDSPLHF. In nucleotides, the CDR3 is TGTGCCAGCAGTTTAGGGCCCCAAGATTCACCCCTCCACTTT.

The chain links TRBV7-2 to TRBJ2-7, with TRBD2 as a possible D gene (5 bases). V lost 6 bases to trimming and J lost 1 base, with 13 bases between them. The CDR3 spans 14 residues. The germline CDR1 and CDR2 sequences are SGHTA and FQGNSA. The CDR3, as DNA: TGTGCCAGCAGTCGACGAGCGGATTCCTACGAGCAGTACTTC. This translates into CASSRRADSYEQYF.

The chain combines TRBV20-1 with TRBJ2-3; 7 bases line up with TRBD1. The CDR3 extends over 15 amino acids. Looked up from germline, CDR1 is DFQATT and CDR2 is SNEGSKA (reference sequence). Here the CDR3 reads CRVTGAGTEADTQYF. The CDR3, as DNA: TGCAGGGTTACAGGGGCCGGGACGGAGGCAGATACGCAGTATTTT.

This clonotype was counted only a few times. The chain is built from TRBV7-2 and TRBJ2-7; 8 bases agree with TRBD1. From germline, CDR1 is SGHTA and CDR2 FQGNSA. The CDR3 is 14 residues long. Germline trimming cut 5 bases from V and 2 bases from J; bases unmatched to any gene: 5. CDR3 DNA: TGTGCCAGCAGCCAGGGACAGGCTCCCTACGAGCAGTACTTC. Amino acid sequence: CASSQGQAPYEQYF.

The CDR3 loop reads CASRPSEMGYNEQFF. The CDR3 DNA reads as TGCGCCAGCAGGCCTAGCGAGATGGGCTACAATGAGCAGTTCTTC. V is TRBV5-1 and J is TRBJ2-1; tentatively, D is TRBD2 (6 bases). The CDR3 consists of 15 residues. Germline values: CDR1 SGHRS, CDR2 YFSETQ. Deletions cut 5 bases from V and 3 bases from J, with 15 bases between.

This clonotype was seen at least ten times. The J gene is TRBJ1-6, the V gene TRBV6-6; weak D call: TRBD1 (5 bases). CDR3 length: 17 amino acids. Trimming took 5 bases from V and 0 from J, leaving 14 bases between them. CDR1 is MNHNY, CDR2 SVGAGI, per germline (reference sequence). CDR3 DNA sequence: TGTGCCAGCAGTCCGTTCAAGGGGAGCTCCTATAATTCACCCCTCCACTTT. This codes for CASSPFKGSSYNSPLHF.

The chain uses TRBV7-2 and TRBJ2-3; 10 bases line up with TRBD2. Looked up from germline, CDR1 is SGHTA and CDR2 is FQGNSA. J lost 5 bases, V lost 5 bases, and 10 bases had no gene match. The CDR3 sequence is 16 residues long. The CDR3 DNA sequence: TGTGCCAGCAGCGGTTCCGGGACTAGCGTCAGAGATACGCAGTATTTT. This sequence encodes CASSGSGTSVRDTQYF.